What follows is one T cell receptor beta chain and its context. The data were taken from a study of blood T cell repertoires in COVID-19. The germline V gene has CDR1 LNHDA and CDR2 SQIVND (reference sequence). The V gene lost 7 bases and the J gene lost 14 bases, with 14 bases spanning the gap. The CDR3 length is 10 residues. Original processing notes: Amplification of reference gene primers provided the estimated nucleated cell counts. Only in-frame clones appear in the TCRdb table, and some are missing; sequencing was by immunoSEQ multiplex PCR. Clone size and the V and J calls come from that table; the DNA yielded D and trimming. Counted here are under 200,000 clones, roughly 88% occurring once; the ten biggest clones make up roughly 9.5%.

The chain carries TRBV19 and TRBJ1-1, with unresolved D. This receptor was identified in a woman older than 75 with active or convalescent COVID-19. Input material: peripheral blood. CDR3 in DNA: TGTGCCAGTATCGACTGTATTAACTTCTTT. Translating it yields CASIDCINFF.